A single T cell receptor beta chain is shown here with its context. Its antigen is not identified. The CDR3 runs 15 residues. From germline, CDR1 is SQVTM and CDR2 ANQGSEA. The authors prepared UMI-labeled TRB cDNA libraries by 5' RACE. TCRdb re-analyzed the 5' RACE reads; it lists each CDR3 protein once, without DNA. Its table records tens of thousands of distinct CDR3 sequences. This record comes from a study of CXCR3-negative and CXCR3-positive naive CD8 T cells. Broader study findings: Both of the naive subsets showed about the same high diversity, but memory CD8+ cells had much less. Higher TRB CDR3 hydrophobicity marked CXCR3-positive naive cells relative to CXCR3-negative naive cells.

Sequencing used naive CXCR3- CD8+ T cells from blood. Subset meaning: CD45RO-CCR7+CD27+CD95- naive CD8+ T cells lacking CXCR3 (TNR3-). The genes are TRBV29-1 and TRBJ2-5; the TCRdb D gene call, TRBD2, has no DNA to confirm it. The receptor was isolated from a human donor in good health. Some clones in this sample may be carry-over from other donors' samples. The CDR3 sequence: CSVEAFSGEGNEQFF.